The clone carrying this T cell receptor (beta chain) occurred a few times. What it recognizes is unknown. The sample comes from a study of T cells in Graves' hyperthyroidism and ophthalmopathy. Patients with uncontrolled infections, other autoimmune diseases, pregnancy or lactation were excluded. More than 8.5 ml of fresh peripheral blood supplied the PBMCs. Amplified TCR beta CDR3 regions came from RNA transcripts. HTBI primers were used for first-round RT-PCR of the TCR CDR3. In TCRdb, the multiplex PCR reads were re-called with MiXCR into one record per CDR3 protein. The sample lists hundreds of thousands of distinct CDR3 sequences; around 20% were seen once. Study-wide findings and caveats: Blood also held most thyroid clonotypes expanded beyond 0.001.

The clonotype was recovered from a man aged 25-45 years with Graves' ophthalmopathy. Sequencing was performed on blood.

The CDR3 region is CASNTRDTSYNEQFF. The CDR3 bases are TGTGCCAGCAACACCCGGGACACCTCCTACAATGAGCAGTTCTTC. This chain uses TRBV19 with TRBJ2-1; possibly TRBD1 for D (6 bases). CDR3 size: 15 residues. V shed 9 bases and J shed 0 bases, with 15 bases lying between them. Germline V CDR1 and CDR2: LNHDA, SQIVND (reference sequence).